The clone carrying this TCR beta chain occurred once. What it recognizes is unknown. Trimming removed 0 bases at V and 6 bases at J, with 19 bases between. Germline values: CDR1 SGHDT, CDR2 YYEEEE. The CDR3 sequence is 16 residues long. The data stem from a study of cytomegalovirus exposure and HLA in healthy donors. Study results and limitations: According to a later analysis, TCR clusters from the first cohort tended to co-occur in the roughly 130 validation repertoires. There were around 160 TCR beta chains listed as cytomegalovirus-associated. As confirmed in vitro, a few CMV-associated chains were specific for CMV antigens.

Libraries were prepared by immunoSEQ multiplex PCR; TCRdb keeps only in-frame clonotypes and omits some of them. This repertoire shows 260,000 or so clones, approximately 88% found once; its top ten account for 0.92%. From the roughly 120-subject validation cohort, which was separate from the roughly 710-subject first cohort, the donors were drawn. Material for sequencing was PBMCs. The chain uses TRBV5-6 and TRBJ2-7; a weak D match, TRBD1 (6 bases). The origin of this receptor is a woman under 30 in good health and CMV-seronegative. CDR3 loop: CASSLGGRGFFSEQYF. CDR3 DNA: TGTGCCAGCAGCTTGGGTGGCAGGGGATTCTTTAGCGAGCAGTACTTC.